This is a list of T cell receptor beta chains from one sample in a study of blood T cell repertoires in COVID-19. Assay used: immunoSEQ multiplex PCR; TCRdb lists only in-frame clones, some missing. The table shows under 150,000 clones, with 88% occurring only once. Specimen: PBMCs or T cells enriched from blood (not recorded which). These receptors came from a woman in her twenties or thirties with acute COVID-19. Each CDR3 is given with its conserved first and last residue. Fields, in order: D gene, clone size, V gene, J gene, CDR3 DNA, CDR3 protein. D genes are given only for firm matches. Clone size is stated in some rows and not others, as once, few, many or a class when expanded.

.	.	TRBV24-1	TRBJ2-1	TGTGCCACCAGTGATTTGACCGGCGGGGCCTACAATGAGCAGTTCTTC	CATSDLTGGAYNEQFF
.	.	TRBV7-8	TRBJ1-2	TGTGCCAGCAGCCCTAACTACTGGCAAACCTTC	CASSPNYWQTF
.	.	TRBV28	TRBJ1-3	TGTGCCAGCAGTTTGGACTATTCCTCTGGAAACACCATATATTTT	CASSLDYSSGNTIYF
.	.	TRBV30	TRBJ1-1	TGTGCCTGGAGTGTAAGGGGGGGTACTGAAGCTTTCTTT	CAWSVRGGTEAFF
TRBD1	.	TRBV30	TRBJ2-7	TGTGCCTGGAACATACAGGGGGCGGACGAGCAGTACTTC	CAWNIQGADEQYF
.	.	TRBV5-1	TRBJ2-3	TGCGCCAGCAGCGTCCTGACAGGGGAGGGAGATACGCAGTATTTT	CASSVLTGEGDTQYF
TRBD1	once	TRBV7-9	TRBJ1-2	TGTGCCAGCAGCTTACATCCCGGGACAGGGGATACCGGCTACACCTTC	CASSLHPGTGDTGYTF
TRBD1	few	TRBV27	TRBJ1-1	TGTGCCAGCCGATCGACAGGGGGTGGAACTGAAGCTTTCTTT	CASRSTGGGTEAFF
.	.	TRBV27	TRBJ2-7	TGTGCCAGCGGGAATAGCGACGCCTACGAGCAGTACTTC	CASGNSDAYEQYF
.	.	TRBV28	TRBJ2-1	TGTGCCAGCAGTTTTAGCTGGGACAATGAGCAGTTCTTC	CASSFSWDNEQFF
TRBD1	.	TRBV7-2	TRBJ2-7	TGTGCCAGCAGCGACGGACAGGGGGCCTACGAGCAGTACTTC	CASSDGQGAYEQYF
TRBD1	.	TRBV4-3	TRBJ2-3	TGCGCCAGCAGCCAGGTTCTCCCGTCGGGTGGGACAGGGCCAGATACGCAGTATTTT	CASSQVLPSGGTGPDTQYF
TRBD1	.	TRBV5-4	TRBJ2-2	TGTGCCAGCAGCTTGGGGGGACAGTTCCCCGGGGAGCTGTTTTTT	CASSLGGQFPGELFF
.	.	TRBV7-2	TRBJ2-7	TGTGCCAGCAGCTCCCGAGGCGGAAGAACCTACGAGCAGTACTTC	CASSSRGGRTYEQYF
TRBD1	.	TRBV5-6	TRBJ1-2	TGTGCCAGCAGCTTAATAGGGACAGGGGATTTTAGGGTGTATGGCTACACCTTC	CASSLIGTGDFRVYGYTF
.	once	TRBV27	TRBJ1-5	TGTGCCAGCAGTTTAGGGGGCGGGCAGCCCCAGCATTTT	CASSLGGGQPQHF
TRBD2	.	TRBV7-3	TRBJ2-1	TGTGCCAGCAGCTTCTCTAGCGGGATCGGGAATGAGCAGTTCTTC	CASSFSSGIGNEQFF
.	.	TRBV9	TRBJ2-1	TGTGCCAGCAGCTTAGGGGGGGACGGATCCTACAATGAGCAGTTCTTC	CASSLGGDGSYNEQFF